Listed below are T cell receptor beta chains from one sample, sequenced in a study of CD8 T cells in Susac syndrome. TCRdb recomputed calls from the immunoSEQ multiplex PCR reads with MiXCR, one row per CDR3 protein. Of some 110,000 distinct CDR3 sequences in the sample, approximately 96% were seen once. The source material was CD4+ T cells from PBMCs. The receptors stem from a human donor in good health. The CDR3 runs from the conserved cysteine through the conserved F or W. A D gene is named only where the DNA matches it firmly. Rows give clone size only sometimes, using once, few, many, or a class for an expanded clone.

.	TRBD2	TRBV10-2	TRBJ2-7	TGCGCCAGCAGTGAGTCAGGAACTAGCGGGAACCACGAGCAGTACTTC	CASSESGTSGNHEQYF
.	.	TRBV30	TRBJ2-3	TGTGCCTGGGTGAACGGAGGCACAGATACGCAGTATTTT	CAWVNGGTDTQYF
.	TRBD2	TRBV29-1	TRBJ2-7	TGCAGCGTTGGTTTCGGGACTAGCGGAGACTACGAGCAGTACTTC	CSVGFGTSGDYEQYF
.	TRBD2	TRBV20-1	TRBJ2-2	TGCAGTGCTGCGGGACTAGCGGGAGTTCAAGGCGGGGAGCTGTTTTTT	CSAAGLAGVQGGELFF
.	TRBD2	TRBV20-1	TRBJ2-7	TGCAGTGCTATAGTCGTTAGTAGCGGGAGGCCCAACTACGAGCAGTACTTC	CSAIVVSSGRPNYEQYF
.	.	TRBV5-1	TRBJ1-1	TGCGCCAGCAGCTTTGGGGTCGCGAACACTGAAGCTTTCTTT	CASSFGVANTEAFF
few	.	TRBV4-3	TRBJ2-2	TGCGCCAGCAGCCAAGAAGGAATAGCACAACGGGAGCTGTTTTTT	CASSQEGIAQRELFF
once	.	TRBV7-9	TRBJ2-5	TGTGCCAGCACCCTTTTAGAGACCCAGTACTTC	CASTLLETQYF
.	.	TRBV11-2	TRBJ1-1	TGTGCCAGCAGCCCAGTAGGGGTCGCGGCTTTTGCTTTCTTT	CASSPVGVAAFAFF
.	.	TRBV4-3	TRBJ2-7	TGCGCCAGCAGCCAAGATCGTTTCAGGATTTGGGACGAGCAGTACTTC	CASSQDRFRIWDEQYF
.	TRBD1	TRBV7-2	TRBJ2-7	TGTGCCAGCAGCGCGACAGGGAACTACGAGCAGTACTTC	CASSATGNYEQYF
.	TRBD2	TRBV7-2	TRBJ2-7	TGTGCCAGCACCCTCGGACTAGCGGGAGGCAGGAGCTCCTACGAGCAGTACTTC	CASTLGLAGGRSSYEQYF
.	.	TRBV5-1	TRBJ1-1	TGCGCCAGCAGCTTGGTAGTGGGGGCGCCTGAAGCTTTCTTT	CASSLVVGAPEAFF
.	.	TRBV4-3	TRBJ1-4	TGCGCCAGCAGCGACAGCGTGGGCGAAAAACTGTTTTTT	CASSDSVGEKLFF
.	.	TRBV6-2/TRBV6-3	TRBJ2-1	TGTGCCAGCAGTCCGGGACCGATTTTTCAGTTCTTC	CASSPGPIFQFF
.	.	TRBV28	TRBJ1-2	TGTGCCAGCAGGTCCGGGACCGTGAACTATGGCTACACCTTC	CASRSGTVNYGYTF
.	.	TRBV5-1	TRBJ2-3	TGCGCCAGCAGCCAGGGGACAAGAGTCACAGATACGCAGTATTTT	CASSQGTRVTDTQYF